One and the same sample provided the 6 T cell receptor beta chains below, sequenced in a study of OX40 agonist ivuxolimab in advanced cancers. Assay: immunoSEQ multiplex PCR; the TCRdb copy retains only in-frame clones and omits some. The sample lists around 110,000 clones, about nine tenths occurring once. This specimen consisted of CD4+ or CD8+ T cells sorted from blood, obtained in a trial of the OX40 agonist ivuxolimab. The receptors stem from an adult with an advanced solid tumor such as melanoma, head and neck, liver or kidney cancer.

The rearrangement uses TRBV6-1 and TRBJ2-5; 8 bases line up with TRBD2. The V segment lost 7 bases and the J segment 5 bases; nucleotides outside the gene matches: 9. There are 14 residues in the CDR3. Germline CDR1 MNHNS, CDR2 SASEGT. CDR3 nucleotide sequence: TGTGCCAGCATCCGGGGGGGCCTGGGGGAGACCCAGTACTTC. Translation gives CASIRGGLGETQYF.

CDR3 coding DNA: TGTGCCAGCGGGCGGGACCGAAACTATGGCTACACCTTC. Amino acid sequence: CASGRDRNYGYTF. The chain carries TRBV7-2 and TRBJ1-2; the D gene is possibly TRBD1 (5 bases). The CDR3 length is 13 residues. CDR1 and CDR2 from the germline V gene are SGHTA and FQGNSA. Deletions cut 8 bases from V and 2 bases from J, with 12 bases between.

The V call is TRBV27, the J call TRBJ1-2, with a tentative D call TRBD1 (5 bases). CDR1 is MNHEY, CDR2 SMNVEV, per germline (reference sequence). Trimming took off 6 bases at V and 5 bases at J, with 19 bases between the two ends. The CDR3 is 15 residues long. CDR3 amino acids: CASSPKPGDLYGYTF. The CDR3 coding sequence is TGTGCCAGCAGCCCAAAACCGGGGGACCTATATGGCTACACCTTC.

The V call is TRBV2, the J call TRBJ1-5, with a tentative D call TRBD1 (5 bases). CDR1 and CDR2 (germline): SNHLY, FYNNEI. Trimming took 5 bases from V and 3 from J, leaving 11 bases between them. The CDR3 has 14 amino acids. The CDR3: CASSPGRNNQPQHF. In DNA form, the CDR3 reads TGTGCCAGCAGTCCGGGACGGAACAATCAGCCCCAGCATTTT.

J is TRBJ1-4 and V is TRBV7-9; D not certain. From germline, CDR1 is SEHNR and CDR2 FQNEAQ (reference sequence). V dropped 0 bases and J dropped 5 bases, with 7 bases sitting between them. The CDR3 is 14 amino acids. The CDR3 nucleotides read TGTGCCAGCAGCTTAGCGCTGGGGAATGAAAAACTGTTTTTT. Residues: CASSLALGNEKLFF.

This clone was detected only once. This chain uses TRBV19 with TRBJ1-3; no firm D call. With 10 bases removed from V and 0 bases from J, the gap between germline ends came to 13 bases. The V gene's germline CDR1 is LNHDA and CDR2 SQIVND (reference sequence). The CDR3 sequence is 14 residues long. The CDR3 sequence is CATTSGSSGNTIYF. CDR3 sequence (DNA): TGTGCCACCACAAGTGGGAGCTCTGGAAACACCATATATTTT.